This T cell receptor beta chain is from a study of T cell repertoires in cytomegalovirus infection. Study as a whole: From public TCR beta signatures came an indication of both CMV infection and matching HLA type. Study results and caveats: Pooled public TCR beta family frequency picked out CMV carriers with the relevant HLA. Dominating the ex vivo response were HLA-C-restricted CMV-specific TCR beta clonotypes.

This clonotype showed up just a few times. Its antigen is currently unknown. The CDR3 is made up of 12 amino acids. Germline values: CDR1 MNHEY, CDR2 SVGEGT. The germline V and J ends were trimmed by 7 bases and 7 bases, with 14 bases remaining between them. One entry per CDR3 protein results from TCRdb running MiXCR on the reads. The sample has 900,000 to 950,000 distinct CDR3 sequences, roughly 30% seen once; the top ten hold roughly 13%. The chain has TRBV6-2 or TRBV6-3 and TRBJ2-7, with D hard to call. The TCR sequence derives from a human donor in good health (CMV status not recorded). Some clones in this sample may be carry-over from other donors' samples. The sample was cultured CD8+ T cells from PBMCs, taken from culture after CMV antigen stimulation. The CDR3 DNA is TGTGCCAGCACCACGGGTGGGAAGGAGCAGTACGTC. Its protein product is CASTTGGKEQYV.